The sequence of this T cell receptor (beta chain) was determined in a study of CD8 T cells in ankylosing spondylitis. This clonotype occurred many times. What it binds is not known. Overall study findings and caveats: Within peripheral blood, clones linked to disease were CD8+ and relatively rare. Typical of ankylosing spondylitis blood, it appeared, was a TCR beta motif of fewer than 10 highly homologous variants.

V lost 8 bases, J lost 5 bases, and 3 bases lay in between. The CDR3 totals 10 residues. TCRdb re-analysed the 5' RACE reads in MiXCR, keeping a single row per CDR3 protein. The sample lists fewer than 200,000 distinct CDR3 sequences; roughly 18% were seen once. This chain connects TRBV12-3 or TRBV12-4 to TRBJ2-2; D is uncertain. Sequenced sample: blood, either unsorted or a sorted T cell fraction (not recorded which). The clonotype originates from a male donor aged 10-30 years with ankylosing spondylitis or in good health (not recorded which). The CDR3 reads CASATGELFF. CDR3 sequence (DNA): TGTGCCAGCGCAACCGGGGAGCTGTTTTTT.